The source of this TCR beta chain is a study of CD8+ T cells in alopecia areata. Treatment given: oral pan-JAK inhibitor, 5-10 mg twice daily. This clone occurred a few times. Antigen specificity is unknown. This CDR3 contains 14 residues. CDR1 and CDR2 (germline): LGHNA, YNFKEQ. V lost 4 bases to trimming and J lost 4 bases; unmatched junction nucleotides: 5. The sequencing template was cDNA reverse transcribed from extracted RNA. Repertoires were generated with immunoSEQ multiplex PCR, while TCRdb's copy carries only in-frame clones and drops some. The table includes roughly 200,000 clones, approximately 60% detected once. Study observations and caveats: Researchers report lesional scalp, most notably alopecia totalis/universalis, outstripped normal scalp in clonality. Between patients, shared TCR sequences were less clear than in mice. This was possibly due in part to HLA diversity in the patient population.

This receptor was obtained from a human donor with alopecia areata. Sequencing was performed on CD4+ T cells sorted from blood, taken at week 4, from a patient treated with tofacitinib. J is TRBJ1-2 and V is TRBV4-2; the match to TRBD1 covers 8 bases. The CDR3 reads CASSLGQGPYGYTF. The CDR3 nucleotides are TGTGCCAGCAGCCTCGGACAGGGCCCCTATGGCTACACCTTC.